This TCR beta chain was captured in a study of identical twins. Template switching added a universal primer site; cDNA carried unique molecular identifiers. TCRdb analysed the 5' RACE reads with MiXCR anew, one entry per CDR3 protein. This sample has under 800,000 distinct CDR3 sequences, with over 20% found just once. The CDR3 sequence is 14 residues long. Trimming took off 7 bases at V and 6 bases at J, with 16 bases between the two ends. Separately, the same data were catalogued under a study of T cells expressing NK-cell markers. That source reports: Sorted CD3+CD56+NKG2C+, CD3+CD56+NKG2C- and CD3+CD56-NKG2C+ T cells supplied TCR beta repertoires. Of the CD8+ T cells in six donors, roughly 1.0-7.0% belonged to dominant NKG2C+ clonotypes.

The chain joins TRBV12-3 or TRBV12-4 to TRBJ2-1, with a possible D match to TRBD2 (6 bases). Sequenced input: PBMCs. The TCR originated in a woman between 18 and 30 years old in good health. As DNA, the CDR3 is TGTGCCAGCACTACCGGGACTTACGGCAATGAGCAGTTCTTC. As protein: CASTTGTYGNEQFF.